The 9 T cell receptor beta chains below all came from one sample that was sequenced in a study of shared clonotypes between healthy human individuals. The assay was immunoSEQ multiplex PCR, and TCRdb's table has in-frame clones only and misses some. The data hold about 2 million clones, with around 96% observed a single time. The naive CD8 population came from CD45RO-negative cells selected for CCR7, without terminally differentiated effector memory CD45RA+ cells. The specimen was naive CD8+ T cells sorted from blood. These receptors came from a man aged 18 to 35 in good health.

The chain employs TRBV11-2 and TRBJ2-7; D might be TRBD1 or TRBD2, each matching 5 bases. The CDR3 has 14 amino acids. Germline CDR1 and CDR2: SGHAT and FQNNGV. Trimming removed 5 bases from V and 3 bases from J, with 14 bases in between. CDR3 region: CASSPYVGDYEQYF. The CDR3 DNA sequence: TGTGCCAGCAGCCCGTACGTGGGGGACTACGAGCAGTACTTC.

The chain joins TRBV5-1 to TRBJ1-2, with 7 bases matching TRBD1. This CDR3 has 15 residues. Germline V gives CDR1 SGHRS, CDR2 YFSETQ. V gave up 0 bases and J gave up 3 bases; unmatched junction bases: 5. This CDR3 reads CASSLGQGDYYGYTF. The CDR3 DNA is TGCGCCAGCAGCTTGGGGCAGGGGGACTACTATGGCTACACCTTC.

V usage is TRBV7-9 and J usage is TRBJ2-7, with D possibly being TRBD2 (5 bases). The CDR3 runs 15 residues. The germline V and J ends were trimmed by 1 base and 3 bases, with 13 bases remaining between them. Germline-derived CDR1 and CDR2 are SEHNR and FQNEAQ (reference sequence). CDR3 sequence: CASSLGGYGDYEQYF. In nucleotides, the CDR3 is TGTGCCAGCAGCTTAGGCGGCTACGGGGACTACGAGCAGTACTTC. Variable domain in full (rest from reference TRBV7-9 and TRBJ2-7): DTGVSQNPRHKITKRGQNVTFRCDPISEHNRLYWYRQTLGQGPEFLTYFQNEAQLEKSRLLSDRFSAERPKGSFSTLEIQRTEQGDSAMYLCASSLGGYGDYEQYFGPGTRLTVT.

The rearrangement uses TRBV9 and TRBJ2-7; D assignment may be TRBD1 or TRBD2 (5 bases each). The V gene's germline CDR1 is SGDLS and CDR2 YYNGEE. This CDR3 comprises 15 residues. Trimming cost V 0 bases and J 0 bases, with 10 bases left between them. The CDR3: CASSVEWGSSYEQYF. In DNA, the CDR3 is TGTGCCAGCAGCGTAGAGTGGGGGAGCTCCTACGAGCAGTACTTC.

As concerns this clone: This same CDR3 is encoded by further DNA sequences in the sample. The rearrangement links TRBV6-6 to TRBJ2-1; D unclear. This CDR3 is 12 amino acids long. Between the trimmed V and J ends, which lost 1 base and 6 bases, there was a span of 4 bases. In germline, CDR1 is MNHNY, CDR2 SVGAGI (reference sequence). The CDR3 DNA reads TGTGCCAGCAGTTACTGGGGCAATGAGCAGTTCTTC. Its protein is CASSYWGNEQFF.

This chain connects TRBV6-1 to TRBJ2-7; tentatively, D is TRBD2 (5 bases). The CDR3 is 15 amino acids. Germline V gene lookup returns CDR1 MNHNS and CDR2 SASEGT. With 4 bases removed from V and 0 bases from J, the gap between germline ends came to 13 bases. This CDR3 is CASSVSLDSSYEQYF. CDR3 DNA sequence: TGTGCCAGCAGTGTCTCCTTGGACTCCTCCTACGAGCAGTACTTC.

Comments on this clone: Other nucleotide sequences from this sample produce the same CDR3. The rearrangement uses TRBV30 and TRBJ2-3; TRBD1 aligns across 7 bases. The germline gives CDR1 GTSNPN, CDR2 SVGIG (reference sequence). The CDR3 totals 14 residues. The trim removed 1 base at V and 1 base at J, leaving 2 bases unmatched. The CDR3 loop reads CAWSDGQGTDTQYF. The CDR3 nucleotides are TGTGCCTGGAGTGATGGACAGGGCACAGATACGCAGTATTTT.

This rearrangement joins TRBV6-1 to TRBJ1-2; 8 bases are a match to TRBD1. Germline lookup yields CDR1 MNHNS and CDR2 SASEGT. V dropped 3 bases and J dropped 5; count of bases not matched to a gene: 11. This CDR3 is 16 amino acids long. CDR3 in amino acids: CASSDPLGQGHYGYTF. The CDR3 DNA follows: TGTGCCAGCAGTGATCCCCTAGGACAGGGCCATTATGGCTACACCTTC.

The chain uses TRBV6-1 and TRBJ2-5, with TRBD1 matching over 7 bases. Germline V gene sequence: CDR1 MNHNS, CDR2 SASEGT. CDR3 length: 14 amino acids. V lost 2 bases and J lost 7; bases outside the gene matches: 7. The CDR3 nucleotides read TGTGCCAGCAGTGAACTAACAGGGGCAGGGACCCAGTACTTC. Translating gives CASSELTGAGTQYF.